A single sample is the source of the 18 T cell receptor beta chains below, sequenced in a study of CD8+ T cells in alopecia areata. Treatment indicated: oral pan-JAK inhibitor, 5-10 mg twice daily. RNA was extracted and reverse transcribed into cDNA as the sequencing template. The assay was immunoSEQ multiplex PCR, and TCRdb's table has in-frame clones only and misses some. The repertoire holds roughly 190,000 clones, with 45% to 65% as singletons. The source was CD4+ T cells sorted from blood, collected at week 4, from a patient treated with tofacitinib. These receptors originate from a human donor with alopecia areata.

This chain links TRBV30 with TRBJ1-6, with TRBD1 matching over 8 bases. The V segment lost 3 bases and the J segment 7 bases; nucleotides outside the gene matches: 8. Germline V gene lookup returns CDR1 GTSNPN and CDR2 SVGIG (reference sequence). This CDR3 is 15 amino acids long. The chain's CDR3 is CAWRVPTGENSPLHF. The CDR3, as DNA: TGTGCCTGGAGAGTCCCGACAGGGGAGAATTCACCCCTCCACTTT. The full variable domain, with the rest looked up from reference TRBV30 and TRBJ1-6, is SQTIHQWPATLVQPVGSPLSLECTVEGTSNPNLYWYRQAAGRGLQLLFYSVGIGQISSEVPQNLSASRPQDRQFILSSKKLLLSDSGFYLCAWRVPTGENSPLHFGNGTRLTVT.

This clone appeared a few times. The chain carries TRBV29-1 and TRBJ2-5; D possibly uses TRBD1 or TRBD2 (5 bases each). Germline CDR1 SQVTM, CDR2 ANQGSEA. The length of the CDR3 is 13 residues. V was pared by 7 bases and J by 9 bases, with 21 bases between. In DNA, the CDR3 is TGCAGCGCTATCCGAACGCCAGAGGGGTCCCAGTACTTC. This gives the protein CSAIRTPEGSQYF.

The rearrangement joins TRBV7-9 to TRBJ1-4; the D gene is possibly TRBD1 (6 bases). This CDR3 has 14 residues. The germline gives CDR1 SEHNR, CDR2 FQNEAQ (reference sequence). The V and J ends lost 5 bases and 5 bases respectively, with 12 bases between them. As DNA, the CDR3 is TGTGCCAGCAGCCCGGGACAATCAAATGAAAAACTGTTTTTT. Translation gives CASSPGQSNEKLFF.

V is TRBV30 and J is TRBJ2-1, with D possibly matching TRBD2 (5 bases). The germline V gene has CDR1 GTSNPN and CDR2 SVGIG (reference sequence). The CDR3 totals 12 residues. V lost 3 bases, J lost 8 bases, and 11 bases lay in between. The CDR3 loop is CAWRGGYDEQFF. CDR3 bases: TGTGCCTGGAGAGGAGGATATGATGAGCAGTTCTTC.

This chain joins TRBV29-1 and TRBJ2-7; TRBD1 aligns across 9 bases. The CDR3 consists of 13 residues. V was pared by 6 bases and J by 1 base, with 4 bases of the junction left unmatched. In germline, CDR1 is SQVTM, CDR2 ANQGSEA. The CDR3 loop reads CSVGGQGSYEQYF. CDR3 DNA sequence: TGCAGCGTAGGGGGACAGGGATCCTACGAGCAGTACTTC.

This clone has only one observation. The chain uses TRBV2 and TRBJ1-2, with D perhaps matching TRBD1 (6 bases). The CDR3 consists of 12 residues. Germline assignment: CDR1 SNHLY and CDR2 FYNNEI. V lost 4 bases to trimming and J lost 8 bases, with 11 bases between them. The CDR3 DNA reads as TGTGCCAGCAGTGCACAGGGTAGCGGCTACACCTTC. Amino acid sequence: CASSAQGSGYTF.

In nucleotides, the CDR3 is TGTGCCAGCAGCTTCGAACAGGGGGCAGAGACTGAAGCTTTCTTT. It codes for CASSFEQGAETEAFF. The J gene is TRBJ1-1, the V gene TRBV7-9; 9 nucleotides align to TRBD1. The V gene end was trimmed by 3 bases and the J gene end by 5 bases; junction bases not matched to a gene: 7. Germline loops: CDR1 SEHNR, CDR2 FQNEAQ (reference sequence). This CDR3 comprises 15 residues.

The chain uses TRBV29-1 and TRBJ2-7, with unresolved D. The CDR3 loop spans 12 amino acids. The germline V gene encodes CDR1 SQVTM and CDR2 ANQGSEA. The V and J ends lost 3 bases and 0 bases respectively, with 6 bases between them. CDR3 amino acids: CSVDTFSYEQYF. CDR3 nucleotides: TGCAGCGTTGATACCTTCTCCTACGAGCAGTACTTC.

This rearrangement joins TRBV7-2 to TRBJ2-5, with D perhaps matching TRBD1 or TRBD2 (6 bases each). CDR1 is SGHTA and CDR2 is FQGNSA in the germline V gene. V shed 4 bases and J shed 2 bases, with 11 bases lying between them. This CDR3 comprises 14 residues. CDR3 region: CASSSWGAQETQYF. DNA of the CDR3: TGTGCCAGCAGCTCCTGGGGGGCTCAAGAGACCCAGTACTTC.

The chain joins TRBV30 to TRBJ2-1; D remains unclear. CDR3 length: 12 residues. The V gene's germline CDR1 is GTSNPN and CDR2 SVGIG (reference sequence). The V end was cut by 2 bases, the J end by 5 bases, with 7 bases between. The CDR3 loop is CAWSKVNNEQFF. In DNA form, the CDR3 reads TGTGCCTGGAGTAAAGTGAACAATGAGCAGTTCTTC.

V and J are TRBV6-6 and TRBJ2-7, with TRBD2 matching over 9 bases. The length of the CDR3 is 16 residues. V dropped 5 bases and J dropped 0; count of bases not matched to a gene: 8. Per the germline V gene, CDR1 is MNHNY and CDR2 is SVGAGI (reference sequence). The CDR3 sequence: CASSREAGGFSYEQYF. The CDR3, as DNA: TGTGCCAGCAGTAGGGAAGCGGGGGGCTTCTCCTACGAGCAGTACTTC.

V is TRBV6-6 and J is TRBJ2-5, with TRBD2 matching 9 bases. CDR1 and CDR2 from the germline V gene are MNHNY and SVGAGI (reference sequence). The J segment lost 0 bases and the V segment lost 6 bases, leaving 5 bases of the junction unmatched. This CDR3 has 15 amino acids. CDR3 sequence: CASRAGGAYQETQYF. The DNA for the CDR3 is TGTGCCAGCAGGGCGGGGGGGGCCTACCAAGAGACCCAGTACTTC.

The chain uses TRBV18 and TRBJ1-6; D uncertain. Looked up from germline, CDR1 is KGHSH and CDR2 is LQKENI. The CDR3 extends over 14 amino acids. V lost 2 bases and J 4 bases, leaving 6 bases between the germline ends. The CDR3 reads CASSPMSYNSPLHF. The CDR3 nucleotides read TGTGCCAGCTCACCAATGAGTTATAATTCACCCCTCCACTTT.

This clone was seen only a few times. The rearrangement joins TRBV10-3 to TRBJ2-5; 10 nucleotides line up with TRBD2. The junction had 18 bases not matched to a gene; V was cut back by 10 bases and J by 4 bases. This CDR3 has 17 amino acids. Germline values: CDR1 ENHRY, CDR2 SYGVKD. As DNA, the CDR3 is TGTGCCACCGCAAAGATAATAGCGGGGGGAATCTTAGAGACCCAGTACTTC. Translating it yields CATAKIIAGGILETQYF.

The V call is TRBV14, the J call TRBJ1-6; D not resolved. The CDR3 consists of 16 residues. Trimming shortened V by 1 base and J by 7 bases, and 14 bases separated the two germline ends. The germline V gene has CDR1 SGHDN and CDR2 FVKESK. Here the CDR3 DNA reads TGTGCCAGCAGCCAAGTTGGTTGGCCGAGGAATTCACCCCTCCACTTT. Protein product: CASSQVGWPRNSPLHF.

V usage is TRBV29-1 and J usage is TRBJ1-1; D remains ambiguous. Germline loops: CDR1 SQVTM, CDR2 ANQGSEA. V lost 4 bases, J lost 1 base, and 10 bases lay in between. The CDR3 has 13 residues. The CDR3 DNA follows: TGCAGCGTTGGATTTGTGGGGAACACTGAAGCTTTCTTT. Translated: CSVGFVGNTEAFF.

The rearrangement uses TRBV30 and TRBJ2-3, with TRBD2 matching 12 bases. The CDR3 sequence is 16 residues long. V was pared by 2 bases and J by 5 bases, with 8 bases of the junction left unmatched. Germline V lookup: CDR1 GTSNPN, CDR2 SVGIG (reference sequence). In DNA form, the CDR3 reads TGTGCCTGGAGTATGGCTAGCGGGGGGGCCGTAGATACGCAGTATTTT. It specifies CAWSMASGGAVDTQYF.

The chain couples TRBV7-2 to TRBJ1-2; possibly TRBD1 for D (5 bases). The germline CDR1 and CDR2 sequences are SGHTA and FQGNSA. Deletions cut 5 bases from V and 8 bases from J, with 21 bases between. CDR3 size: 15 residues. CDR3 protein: CASSLRGGPRRGYTF. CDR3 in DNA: TGTGCCAGCAGCCTTAGGGGAGGACCCAGAAGGGGCTACACCTTC.